These 17 T cell receptor beta chains originate from one sample sequenced in a study of blood T cell repertoires in COVID-19. Using immunoSEQ multiplex PCR, the repertoire was profiled, and TCRdb retains in-frame clones only, with some absent. The sample shows under 300,000 clones, roughly 87% of them seen only once. Sequencing was done on a sample of peripheral blood. Receptors originate from a woman aged 25-40 years with acute or convalescent COVID-19.

The genes are TRBV5-1 and TRBJ2-7, with 9 bases lining up with TRBD2. In germline, CDR1 is SGHRS, CDR2 YFSETQ. V shed 0 bases and J 1 base; nucleotides not matched to a gene: 5. The length of the CDR3 is 16 residues. CDR3 DNA: TGCGCCAGCAGCTTGGCCCGGGGACTAGCTTCCTACGAGCAGTACTTC. It codes for CASSLARGLASYEQYF.

This chain connects TRBV15 to TRBJ2-7; a possible D gene is TRBD2 (6 bases). Germline V gene data show CDR1 as LNHNV and CDR2 as YYDKDF (reference sequence). Trimming left V 3 bases short and J 7 bases short, with 22 bases between. CDR3 size: 16 residues. CDR3 DNA sequence: TGTGCCACCAGCAGGGGGGGAGGTCGGGGAAGGGAGGAGCAGTACTTC. As protein: CATSRGGGRGREEQYF.

V gene TRBV28 combines with J gene TRBJ1-3; D possibly corresponds to TRBD1 (5 bases). CDR1 and CDR2 from the germline V gene are MDHEN and SYDVKM. Trimming cost V 7 bases and J 2 bases, with 18 bases left between them. The CDR3 has 16 residues. The CDR3 DNA reads TGTGCCAGCACCACCCACCCGGGGGATGCTGGAAACACCATATATTTT. It is translated as CASTTHPGDAGNTIYF. Looking up the rest from reference TRBV28 and TRBJ1-3 gives the full variable domain: DVKVTQSSRYLVKRTGEKVFLECVQDMDHENMFWYRQDPGLGLRLIYFSYDVKMKEKGDIPEGYSVSREKKERFSLILESASTNQTSMYLCASTTHPGDAGNTIYFGEGSWLTVV.

The CDR3 sequence: CASSSPRTSGTTDTQYF. In nucleotides, the CDR3 is TGTGCCAGCAGCTCGCCACGGACTAGCGGAACCACAGATACGCAGTATTTT. This chain connects TRBV13 to TRBJ2-3; TRBD2 aligns across 10 bases. J was trimmed by 2 bases and V by 4 bases; bases with no gene match: 9. Per germline, CDR1 PRHDT and CDR2 FYEKMQ (reference sequence). CDR3 size: 17 residues.

The CDR3 loop is CASSSDMGSEQYF. CDR3 nucleotide sequence: TGTGCCAGCAGTTCCGACATGGGTTCCGAGCAGTACTTC. The chain recombines TRBV12-3 or TRBV12-4 with TRBJ2-7; no reliable D call. CDR3 length: 13 amino acids. Trimming pared 4 bases from V and 6 bases from J, leaving 13 bases between.

CDR3 nucleotide sequence: TGTGCCAGTAGTATTAGTGGAGCAGAGAATTCACCCCTCCACTTT. The encoded protein is CASSISGAENSPLHF. The chain carries TRBV19 and TRBJ1-6; unclear D gene. This CDR3 spans 15 amino acids. The germline V and J ends were trimmed by 3 bases and 7 bases, with 13 bases remaining between them. Per germline, CDR1 LNHDA and CDR2 SQIVND (reference sequence).

This sequence joins TRBV19 and TRBJ2-1; maybe TRBD2 (6 bases). V shed 0 bases and J shed 4 bases, with 7 bases lying between them. This CDR3 region has 14 residues. Germline V CDR1 and CDR2: LNHDA, SQIVND (reference sequence). The CDR3 region is CASSIETRYNEQFF. The CDR3, as DNA: TGTGCCAGTAGTATAGAGACTAGGTACAATGAGCAGTTCTTC.

The V and J genes are TRBV9 and TRBJ2-5; TRBD2 matches 8 bases. This CDR3 spans 13 amino acids. Germline V CDR1 and CDR2: SGDLS, YYNGEE. The V gene end was trimmed by 3 bases and the J gene end by 5 bases; junction bases not matched to a gene: 3. The CDR3 DNA sequence: TGTGCCAGCAGCGGCGGGGGGCCGGAGACCCAGTACTTC. Translating gives CASSGGGPETQYF. Full variable domain (rest looked up from reference TRBV9 and TRBJ2-5): DSGVTQTPKHLITATGQRVTLRCSPRSGDLSVYWYQQSLDQGLQFLIQYYNGEERAKGNILERFSAQQFPDLHSELNLSSLELGDSALYFCASSGGGPETQYFGPGTRLLVL.

V is TRBV7-2 and J is TRBJ1-5; 9 bases fit TRBD1. V lost 5 bases and J lost 7; bases outside the gene matches: 9. CDR3 length equals 15 residues. Germline V lookup: CDR1 SGHTA, CDR2 FQGNSA. The CDR3 nucleotides are TGTGCCAGCAGCGACATACAGGGGGCCTGGCAGCCCCAGCATTTT. It codes for CASSDIQGAWQPQHF.

This chain links TRBV3-1 (or the pseudogene TRBV3-2) with TRBJ2-1; TRBD2 matches at 12 bases. Germline-derived CDR1 and CDR2 are LGHDT and YNNKEL (reference sequence). The CDR3 loop spans 15 amino acids. Trimming at V came to 1 base and at J to 9 bases, leaving 4 bases not matched to a gene. The CDR3 DNA reads TGTGCCAGCAGCCAAGTTCTAGCGGGAGGGGGTGAGCAGTTCTTC. It encodes CASSQVLAGGGEQFF.

The CDR3 reads CAWGGPRGAGGYTF. Here the CDR3 DNA reads TGTGCCTGGGGAGGACCGCGGGGCGCGGGTGGCTACACCTTC. V and J are TRBV30 and TRBJ1-2; weak D call: TRBD1 (5 bases). Trimming shortened V by 5 bases and J by 7 bases, and 20 bases separated the two germline ends. The CDR3 extends over 14 amino acids. Germline assignment: CDR1 GTSNPN and CDR2 SVGIG (reference sequence). The variable domain in full, with the rest retrieved from reference TRBV30 and TRBJ1-2, is SQTIHQWPATLVQPVGSPLSLECTVEGTSNPNLYWYRQAAGRGLQLLFYSVGIGQISSEVPQNLSASRPQDRQFILSSKKLLLSDSGFYLCAWGGPRGAGGYTFGSGTRLTVV.

The chain employs TRBV11-3 and TRBJ1-4; D remains unclear. Looked up from germline, CDR1 is SGHNT and CDR2 is YENEEA. Between the trimmed V and J ends, which lost 6 bases and 5 bases, there was a span of 13 bases. The CDR3 totals 14 residues. This CDR3 reads CASSVTRSNEKLFF. CDR3 DNA sequence: TGTGCCAGCAGTGTAACAAGGAGCAATGAAAAACTGTTTTTT.

V usage is TRBV6-5 and J usage is TRBJ2-7; weak D call: TRBD1 (5 bases). V shed 0 bases and J shed 0 bases, with 9 bases lying between them. The CDR3 covers 15 residues. The germline V gene encodes CDR1 MNHEY and CDR2 SVGAGI. Written as DNA, the CDR3 is TGTGCCAGCAGTTACTCAGGGGTGAACTCCTACGAGCAGTACTTC. Its translation is CASSYSGVNSYEQYF.

The J gene is TRBJ1-3, the V gene TRBV10-3, with D perhaps matching TRBD1 (5 bases). With 7 bases removed from V and 0 bases from J, the gap between germline ends came to 13 bases. Per germline, CDR1 ENHRY and CDR2 SYGVKD. The CDR3 is 15 residues long. The CDR3 DNA sequence: TGTGCCATCACCCTGGACGGGGGCTCTGGAAACACCATATATTTT. Translation gives CAITLDGGSGNTIYF.

The chain carries TRBV11-2 and TRBJ2-4, with unresolved D. V shed 1 base and J shed 8 bases, with 12 bases lying between them. Germline assignment: CDR1 SGHAT and CDR2 FQNNGV. This CDR3 comprises 14 residues. CDR3 nucleotide sequence: TGTGCCAGCAGCTTAGCTGGAGCGAGGCACATTCAGTACTTC. Amino acid sequence: CASSLAGARHIQYF.

CDR3 amino acids: CASGSLGRKSPLHF. The CDR3 bases are TGTGCCTCGGGGTCGTTGGGCAGAAAGTCACCCCTCCACTTT. The genes are TRBV30 and TRBJ1-6; no clear D. Trimming pared 7 bases from V and 10 bases from J, leaving 20 bases between. In germline, CDR1 is GTSNPN, CDR2 SVGIG (reference sequence). The CDR3 covers 14 residues.

V gene TRBV9 combines with J gene TRBJ2-7, with 9 nucleotides matching TRBD2. The CDR3 sequence is 15 residues long. V trimming: 0 bases; J trimming: 7 bases; junction bases outside the gene matches: 8. Germline V gene sequence: CDR1 SGDLS, CDR2 YYNGEE. The CDR3 region is CASSVEAGGPGEQYF. CDR3 coding DNA: TGTGCCAGCAGCGTAGAGGCGGGAGGGCCAGGGGAGCAGTACTTC.